The entry that follows covers one T cell receptor beta chain sequence. This clone has only a few counts. Its antigen remains unidentified. Base quality data are lacking; no much larger clone is found one base away. The germline V gene encodes CDR1 MNHEY and CDR2 SVGAGI. Its CDR3 holds 16 amino acids, cysteine through phenylalanine. The CDR3 DNA has 48 bases and is translated from base 1. The junction shows trimming of 4 bases on V and 4 bases on J, and the gene matches do not reach 10 bases of it. These data come from a study of blood T cell repertoires in COVID-19 (dated by TCRdb to 2018 to 2020). With regard to the full study: Samples covering the acute and convalescent phases of COVID-19 were provided by collaborators in the United States, Italy and Spain. The prospective study material was composed of cDNA or gDNA derived from T cells, B-cell-depleted T cells, or PBMCs. Subjects who had been exposed to COVID-19, were actively infected with it, or had recovered from it provided the deeply sampled blood TCRbeta repertoires that made up the dataset. A freely available public database, intended as a resource for researchers studying the immune response to SARS-CoV-2, is where the repertoires were released. The samples were drawn from the first 160 participants of the ongoing ImmuneRACE study and from over a thousand subjects provided by 6 global collaborators. Nearly every sample came with metadata listing a de-identified subject ID, COVID-19 status, age in years and sex. Where available, HLA class I and class II types were taken from metadata supplied by the sample provider and were not determined by assay-based typing. What the authors observed across the whole study: How much clinical and demographic metadata was included differed by source and by participant, and the metadata was provided uncurated.

TCRbeta CDR3 regions were amplified from genomic DNA using the immunoSEQ Assay, a bias-controlled multiplex PCR. In the authors' own workflow: The number of nucleated cells in each sample was estimated by amplification of reference gene primers within the assay. To quantify the absolute abundance of each unique TCRbeta CDR3 rearrangement, sequence reads were collapsed and filtered. For each sample, productive Simpson clonality was calculated as the square root of Simpson's diversity index over productive rearrangements. TCRdb limited this immuneACCESS table to in-frame rearrangements with V and J called. A share of clones is missing; checked studies link under half to unresolved V genes, and the rest is unexplained. The D gene and trimming were derived from the DNA, and the V and J assignments and clone size from that table. The sample table holds under 200,000 clones, of which about 80% were seen once. Over 2.5% of the sample lies in the top ten.

The collaborating institutions used their own protocols to collect whole blood in K2EDTA tubes. For TCRbeta analysis, collaborator samples were shipped as frozen whole blood, as isolated PBMCs, or as DNA extracted from either sample type. This chain joins TRBV6-5 to TRBJ1-5; 7 central bases correspond to TRBD1. This sequence was found in a human donor with acute or convalescent COVID-19. The donor label of this sample is uncertain. Input material: peripheral blood. The DNA sequence follows: TGTGCCAGCAGTTCTTTATCAGGGGGGAATAATCAGCCCCAGCATTTT. This gives the protein CASSSLSGGNNQPQHF.